The 8 T cell receptor beta chains presented below share a single source sample, sequenced in a study of blood T cell repertoires in COVID-19. Measured with immunoSEQ multiplex PCR; TCRdb has only the in-frame clones, and not every one. The repertoire holds a few hundred thousand clones, with around 88% as singletons. Sequencing was performed on peripheral blood. All receptors come from a woman aged 45-65 years with COVID-19, enrolled during active disease.

The chain has TRBV2 and TRBJ1-1; no firm D call. The ends were cut back, 3 bases at V and 3 bases at J, with 11 bases in the middle. Germline-derived CDR1 and CDR2 are SNHLY and FYNNEI. The CDR3 loop spans 14 amino acids. CDR3 bases: TGTGCCAGCAGTGACGGGGTTGGGGACACTGAAGCTTTCTTT. Translated, it gives CASSDGVGDTEAFF.

V usage is TRBV2 and J usage is TRBJ1-4; 9 bases agree with TRBD1. J gave up 7 bases and V 5 bases, and 8 bases lay outside the gene matches. This CDR3 is 15 amino acids long. Germline assignment: CDR1 SNHLY and CDR2 FYNNEI. In DNA form, the CDR3 reads TGTGCCAGCAGTCGGGACGGGACAGGGTCTGAAAAACTGTTTTTT. The encoded protein is CASSRDGTGSEKLFF. The full variable domain, with the rest looked up from reference TRBV2 and TRBJ1-4, is EPEVTQTPSHQVTQMGQEVILRCVPISNHLYFYWYRQILGQKVEFLVSFYNNEISEKSEIFDDQFSVERPDGSNFTLKIRSTKLEDSAMYFCASSRDGTGSEKLFFGSGTQLSVL.

This chain joins TRBV6-5 and TRBJ1-5; the match to TRBD1 covers 7 bases. This CDR3 has 14 residues. In germline, CDR1 is MNHEY, CDR2 SVGAGI. With 5 bases clipped from V and 4 bases from J, the junction kept 5 bases outside the gene matches. CDR3 coding DNA: TGTGCCAGCAGTCTCGGACAGGTGAATCAGCCCCAGCATTTT. Amino acid sequence: CASSLGQVNQPQHF.

This chain joins TRBV4-1 and TRBJ2-7; 8 nucleotides match TRBD1. Germline V gives CDR1 MGHRA, CDR2 YSYEKL. CDR3 length: 15 amino acids. The ends lost 2 bases at V and 5 bases at J; junction bases unmatched: 8. CDR3 coding DNA: TGCGCCAGCAGCCAACTCCCGGACAGGGTCAACGAGCAGTACTTC. Translating it yields CASSQLPDRVNEQYF.

The CDR3, as DNA: TGTGCCAGCAGCTTAGGTGGGACAGGGGATTCACCCCTCCACTTT. Protein sequence: CASSLGGTGDSPLHF. The chain carries TRBV7-9 and TRBJ1-6; TRBD1 agrees at 10 bases. Trimming took 1 base from V and 8 from J; bases not matched to a gene: 2. The CDR3 runs to 15 residues. Germline V lookup: CDR1 SEHNR, CDR2 FQNEAQ (reference sequence).

The chain recombines TRBV6-5 with TRBJ1-1, with D uncertain. This CDR3 contains 15 residues. Per germline, CDR1 MNHEY and CDR2 SVGAGI. V was pared by 0 bases and J by 3 bases, with 11 bases between. CDR3 region: CASSYSKGADTEAFF. The CDR3 region has the DNA TGTGCCAGCAGTTACTCGAAGGGAGCCGACACTGAAGCTTTCTTT.

This clone was picked up one time. The gene calls are TRBV5-6 and TRBJ2-7, with D possibly TRBD1 on 5 matching bases. The CDR3 contains 14 residues. V dropped 1 base and J dropped 0 bases, with 8 bases sitting between them. Germline CDR1 reads SGHDT; CDR2 reads YYEEEE. CDR3 sequence (DNA): TGTGCCAGCAGCTTGAGGGGCACCTCCTACGAGCAGTACTTC. Its protein is CASSLRGTSYEQYF.

J is TRBJ2-1 and V is TRBV3-1 (or the pseudogene TRBV3-2); possible D gene TRBD2, 5 bases. The CDR3 is 14 residues long. In germline, CDR1 is LGHDT, CDR2 YNNKEL (reference sequence). Trimming took 2 bases from V and 9 from J, leaving 14 bases between them. CDR3 bases: TGTGCCAGCAGCCAACTGGCAGAGAGCGGTGAGCAGTTCTTC. Translating gives CASSQLAESGEQFF.